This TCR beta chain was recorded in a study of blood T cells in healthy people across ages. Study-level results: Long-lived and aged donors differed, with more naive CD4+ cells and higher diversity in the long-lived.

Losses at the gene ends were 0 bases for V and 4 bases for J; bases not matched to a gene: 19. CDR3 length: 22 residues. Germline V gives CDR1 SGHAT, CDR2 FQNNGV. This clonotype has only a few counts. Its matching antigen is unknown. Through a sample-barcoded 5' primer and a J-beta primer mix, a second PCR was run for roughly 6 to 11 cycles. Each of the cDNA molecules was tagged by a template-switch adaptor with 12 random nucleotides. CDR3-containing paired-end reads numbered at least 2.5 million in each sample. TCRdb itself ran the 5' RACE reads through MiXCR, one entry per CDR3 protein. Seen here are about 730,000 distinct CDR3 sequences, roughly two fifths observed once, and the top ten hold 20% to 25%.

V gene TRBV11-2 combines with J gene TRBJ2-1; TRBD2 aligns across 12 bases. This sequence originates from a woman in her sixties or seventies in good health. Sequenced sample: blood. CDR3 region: CASSLDSLGLAGTETKYNEQFF. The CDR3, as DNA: TGTGCCAGCAGCTTAGACTCCCTCGGACTAGCGGGAACCGAGACCAAATACAATGAGCAGTTCTTC. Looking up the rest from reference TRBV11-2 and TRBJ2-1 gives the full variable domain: EAGVAQSPRYKIIEKRQSVAFWCNPISGHATLYWYQQILGQGPKLLIQFQNNGVVDDSQLPKDRFSAERLKGVDSTLKIQPAKLEDSAVYLCASSLDSLGLAGTETKYNEQFFGPGTRLTVL.